This note documents a single T cell receptor (beta chain) sequence. This record belongs to a study of control samples from healthy donors and cancer patients. The CDR3 totals 12 residues. V was clipped by 8 bases and J by 6 bases; unmatched bases: 6. Germline values: CDR1 SGHNT, CDR2 YENEEA. TCRdb's copy holds only in-frame clones and misses some; the assay was immunoSEQ multiplex PCR. The repertoire includes about 130,000 clones, nearly 90% of them detected once, and roughly 3.2% sits in the top ten. This sequence originates from a man aged 50-59 years in good health. This chain uses TRBV11-3 with TRBJ2-7, with 8 bases matching TRBD1. The sample taken for sequencing was blood. CDR3 protein: CASQKDRGEQYF. The CDR3 DNA follows: TGTGCCAGCCAAAAAGACAGGGGCGAGCAGTACTTC.